These 21 T cell receptor beta chains share one sample of origin, sequenced in a study of blood T cell repertoires in COVID-19. Assay used: immunoSEQ multiplex PCR; TCRdb lists only in-frame clones, some missing. The table shows around 450,000 clones, with about nine tenths occurring only once. The sequencing input was PBMCs or T cells enriched from blood (not recorded which). The receptor set was obtained from a young woman who had recovered from COVID-19.

The chain recombines TRBV6-1 with TRBJ2-3, with D possibly TRBD1 on 6 matching bases. CDR1 MNHNS and CDR2 SASEGT come from the germline V gene. Trimming took off 3 bases at V and 2 bases at J, with 12 bases between the two ends. The CDR3 has 15 amino acids. The DNA for the CDR3 is TGTGCCAGCAGTGAGTGGACAGCCTCCACAGATACGCAGTATTTT. Translating it yields CASSEWTASTDTQYF.

The chain has TRBV5-1 and TRBJ2-7; 7 bases map to TRBD1. The germline gives CDR1 SGHRS, CDR2 YFSETQ. Germline trimming cut 6 bases from V and 1 base from J; bases unmatched to any gene: 10. This CDR3 has 15 amino acids. Here the CDR3 DNA reads TGCGCCAGCACCGGGGACAGCTTTAGATCCTACGAGCAGTACTTC. Translation gives CASTGDSFRSYEQYF.

This clone was seen a handful of times. This sequence joins TRBV5-8 and TRBJ2-7; TRBD1 might be the D (6 bases). There are 14 residues in the CDR3. V was cut by 3 bases and J by 3 bases, with 13 bases left in between. Germline lookup yields CDR1 SGHTS and CDR2 YDEGEE. CDR3 protein: CASSYRRDNYEQYF. CDR3 nucleotides: TGTGCCAGCAGCTACCGTCGGGACAACTACGAGCAGTACTTC. The whole variable domain, remainder taken from reference TRBV5-8 and TRBJ2-7, is EAGVTQSPTHLIKTRGQQATLRCSPISGHTSVYWYQQALGLGLQFLLWYDEGEERNRGNFPPRFSGRQFPNYSSELNVNALELEDSALYLCASSYRRDNYEQYFGPGTRLTVT.

The sample holds one count of this clone. J is TRBJ1-6 and V is TRBV4-1; D is unclear. Germline V CDR1 and CDR2: MGHRA, YSYEKL. V lost 0 bases and J 10 bases, leaving 7 bases between the germline ends. CDR3 length: 13 residues. CDR3 bases: TGCGCCAGCAGCCAAGATGTTGTATCACCCCTCCACTTT. This gives the protein CASSQDVVSPLHF.

The rearrangement joins TRBV7-9 to TRBJ2-3; D is unclear. The germline gives CDR1 SEHNR, CDR2 FQNEAQ (reference sequence). V lost 5 bases and J 6 bases, leaving 12 bases between the germline ends. This CDR3 comprises 13 residues. The CDR3 region has the DNA TGTGCCAGCAGCCGCACTTTCGTGGATACGCAGTATTTT. This codes for CASSRTFVDTQYF.

The CDR3 DNA sequence: TGTGCCTGGAGTGTGGGACATTTGGTTGAGACCCAGTACTTC. This encodes CAWSVGHLVETQYF. The rearrangement links TRBV30 to TRBJ2-5; perhaps TRBD1 as D (6 bases). The germline V and J ends were trimmed by 0 bases and 5 bases, with 13 bases remaining between them. Germline-derived CDR1 and CDR2 are GTSNPN and SVGIG (reference sequence). The CDR3 extends over 14 amino acids.

This clone came up once. The J gene is TRBJ2-3, the V gene TRBV5-1; maybe TRBD1 (5 bases). CDR3 length: 16 amino acids. The V and J ends lost 0 bases and 2 bases respectively, with 13 bases between them. Germline CDR1 SGHRS, CDR2 YFSETQ. The CDR3, as DNA: TGCGCCAGCAGCTTGGCAGGGCAGGTTGACACAGATACGCAGTATTTT. Its translation: CASSLAGQVDTDTQYF. The full variable domain, rest sourced from reference TRBV5-1 and TRBJ2-3, is KAGVTQTPRYLIKTRGQQVTLSCSPISGHRSVSWYQQTPGQGLQFLFEYFSETQRNKGNFPGRFSGRQFSNSRSEMNVSTLELGDSALYLCASSLAGQVDTDTQYFGPGTRLTVL.

The chain combines TRBV30 with TRBJ2-7; the match to TRBD2 covers 12 bases. This CDR3 region has 13 residues. The germline CDR1 and CDR2 sequences are GTSNPN and SVGIG (reference sequence). V was pared by 5 bases and J by 9 bases, with 8 bases of the junction left unmatched. For the CDR3, the DNA is TGTGCCTGGTCACTAGCGGGGGGTCTTGGGCAGTACTTC. Amino acids: CAWSLAGGLGQYF.

This clone was counted once. The J gene is TRBJ1-1, the V gene TRBV19; D is perhaps TRBD1 (5 bases). The V end was cut by 7 bases, the J end by 6 bases, with 15 bases between. The CDR3 covers 13 residues. Germline V gene lookup returns CDR1 LNHDA and CDR2 SQIVND (reference sequence). CDR3 residues: CASTIDGGAEAFF. Written as DNA, the CDR3 is TGTGCCAGTACCATCGACGGGGGGGCTGAAGCTTTCTTT.

This clone was seen only once. The V call is TRBV12-3 or TRBV12-4, the J call TRBJ2-3; D is perhaps TRBD1 (5 bases). This CDR3 has 13 residues. V dropped 2 bases and J dropped 8 bases, with 11 bases sitting between them. The chain's CDR3 is CASSLLGAATQYF. CDR3 nucleotide sequence: TGTGCCAGCAGTTTATTAGGGGCGGCTACGCAGTATTTT.

This clone has just one count. The chain recombines TRBV3-1 (or the pseudogene TRBV3-2) with TRBJ2-1, with 8 nucleotides matching TRBD2. The trim removed 10 bases at V and 2 bases at J, leaving 10 bases unmatched. CDR3 length equals 15 residues. Germline assignment: CDR1 LGHDT and CDR2 YNNKEL (reference sequence). In DNA form, the CDR3 reads TGTGCCACTCGGGAGGGCGGGGGGACCTACAATGAGCAGTTCTTC. Translating it yields CATREGGGTYNEQFF.

V gene TRBV7-3 combines with J gene TRBJ1-3; possible D gene TRBD1, 5 bases. The CDR3 sequence is 14 residues long. The V and J ends lost 7 bases and 10 bases respectively, with 20 bases between them. CDR1 is SGHTA and CDR2 is FQGTGA in the germline V gene. This CDR3 reads CASTSSRGKRTIYF. The CDR3 DNA is TGTGCCAGCACCTCGTCGCGGGGGAAAAGAACCATATATTTT.

This clone was counted once. The chain joins TRBV5-8 to TRBJ1-5; D is uncertain. V lost 7 bases to trimming and J lost 0 bases, with 26 bases between them. The CDR3 totals 19 residues. Germline CDR1 reads SGHTS; CDR2 reads YDEGEE. The CDR3 DNA reads TGTGCCAGCGGTCTCGGGTCCGATATTAGCATCCCTAGCAATCAGCCCCAGCATTTT. Its protein is CASGLGSDISIPSNQPQHF.

This clone has a handful of counts. This chain joins TRBV5-1 and TRBJ2-7, with TRBD1 matching over 7 bases. J lost 2 bases, V lost 7 bases, and 9 bases had no gene match. The CDR3 totals 14 residues. Germline V gene data show CDR1 as SGHRS and CDR2 as YFSETQ. The CDR3 region is CASAKTGSTYEQYF. The CDR3, as DNA: TGCGCCAGCGCTAAGACAGGGTCTACCTACGAGCAGTACTTC.

The CDR3 is CATSDGDIDRDTQYF. In DNA, the CDR3 is TGTGCCACCAGTGATGGGGACATTGATAGAGATACGCAGTATTTT. The chain uses TRBV24-1 and TRBJ2-3, with TRBD1 as a possible D gene (6 bases). CDR3 length: 15 residues. The ends were cut back, 3 bases at V and 5 bases at J, with 14 bases in the middle. Germline CDR1 is KGHDR and CDR2 is SFDVKD.

The gene calls are TRBV9 and TRBJ1-1; 7 bases are shared with TRBD1. The CDR3 length is 15 residues. Germline CDR1 is SGDLS and CDR2 is YYNGEE. The junction had 7 bases not matched to a gene; V was cut back by 2 bases and J by 3 bases. The chain's CDR3 is CASSVKGGAYTEAFF. CDR3 DNA: TGTGCCAGCAGCGTCAAAGGGGGCGCGTACACTGAAGCTTTCTTT.

The J gene is TRBJ2-5, the V gene TRBV9, with 7 nucleotides matching TRBD2. Unmatched junction bases numbered 6, after V lost 3 bases and J lost 7 bases. The CDR3 loop spans 13 amino acids. Germline V lookup: CDR1 SGDLS, CDR2 YYNGEE. The CDR3 loop reads CASSELPSGTQYF. The CDR3 bases are TGTGCCAGCAGCGAGCTGCCTAGCGGGACCCAGTACTTC.

The rearrangement joins TRBV6-4 to TRBJ1-2; D might be TRBD1 (6 bases). Germline CDR1 and CDR2: MRHNA and SNTAGT. There are 13 residues in the CDR3. Deletions cut 6 bases from V and 3 bases from J, with 11 bases between. In DNA, the CDR3 is TGTGCCAGCAGGGGGGGGCGAGACTATGGCTACACCTTC. As protein: CASRGGRDYGYTF.

This chain connects TRBV11-3 to TRBJ2-5; weak D call: TRBD1 (6 bases). Germline values: CDR1 SGHNT, CDR2 YENEEA. This CDR3 is built from 17 residues. V lost 2 bases, J lost 5 bases, and 21 bases lay in between. This CDR3 reads CASSLWGRTENSETQYF. CDR3 nucleotides: TGTGCCAGCAGCTTATGGGGGCGCACCGAAAACTCTGAGACCCAGTACTTC.

The CDR3 protein is CASSLGLGEETQYF. CDR3 sequence (DNA): TGTGCCAGCAGCTTGGGCCTAGGAGAAGAGACCCAGTACTTC. The chain recombines TRBV5-5 with TRBJ2-5; D is ambiguous. The CDR3 is 14 residues long. The germline V gene encodes CDR1 SGHKS and CDR2 YYEKEE (reference sequence). V was shortened by 0 bases and J by 3 bases, with 9 bases between the two germline ends.

The genes are TRBV14 and TRBJ2-1; 7 positions match TRBD2. This CDR3 spans 13 amino acids. Unmatched junction bases numbered 9, after V lost 8 bases and J lost 8 bases. Germline V gene data show CDR1 as SGHDN and CDR2 as FVKESK. The CDR3 DNA follows: TGTGCCAGCGGACTAGGTCAAGGGGATGAGCAGTTCTTC. It encodes CASGLGQGDEQFF.